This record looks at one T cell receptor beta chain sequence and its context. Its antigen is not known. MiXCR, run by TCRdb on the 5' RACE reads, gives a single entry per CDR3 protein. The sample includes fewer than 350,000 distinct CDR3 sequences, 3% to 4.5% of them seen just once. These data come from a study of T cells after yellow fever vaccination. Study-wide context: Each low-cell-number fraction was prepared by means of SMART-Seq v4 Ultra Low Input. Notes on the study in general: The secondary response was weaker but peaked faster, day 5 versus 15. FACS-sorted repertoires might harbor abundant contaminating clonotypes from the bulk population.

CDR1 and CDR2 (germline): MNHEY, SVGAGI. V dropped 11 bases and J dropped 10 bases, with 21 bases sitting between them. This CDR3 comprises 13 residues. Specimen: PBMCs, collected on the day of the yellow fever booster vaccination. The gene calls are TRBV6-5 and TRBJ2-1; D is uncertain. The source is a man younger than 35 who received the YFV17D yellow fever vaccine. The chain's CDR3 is CAVGTARLGEQFF. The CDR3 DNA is TGTGCCGTGGGAACTGCCCGCCTAGGCGAGCAGTTCTTC.